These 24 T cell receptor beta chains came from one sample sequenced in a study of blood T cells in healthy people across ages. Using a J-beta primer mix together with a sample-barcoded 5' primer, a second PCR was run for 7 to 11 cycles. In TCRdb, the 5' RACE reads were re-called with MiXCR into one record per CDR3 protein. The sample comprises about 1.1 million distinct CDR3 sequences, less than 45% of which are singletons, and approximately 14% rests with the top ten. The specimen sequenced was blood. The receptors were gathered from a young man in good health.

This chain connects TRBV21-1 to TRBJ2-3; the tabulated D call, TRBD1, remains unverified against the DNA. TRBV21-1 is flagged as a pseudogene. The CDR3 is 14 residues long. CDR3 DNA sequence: TGTGCCAGCACCAGGGACAGGGAGGCAGATACGCAGTATTTT. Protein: CASTRDREADTQYF.

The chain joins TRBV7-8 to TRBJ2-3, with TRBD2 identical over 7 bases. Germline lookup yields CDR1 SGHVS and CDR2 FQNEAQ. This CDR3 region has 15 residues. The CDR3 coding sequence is TGTGCGAGCCGAAGAGCGGGGACCCAGACAGATACGCAGTATTTT. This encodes CASRRAGTQTDTQYF. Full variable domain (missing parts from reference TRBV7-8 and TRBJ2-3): GAGVSQSPRYKVAKRGQDVALRCDPISGHVSLFWYQQALGQGPEFLTYFQNEAQLDKSGLPSDRFFAERPEGSVSTLKIQRTQQEDSAVYLCASRRAGTQTDTQYFGPGTRLTVL.

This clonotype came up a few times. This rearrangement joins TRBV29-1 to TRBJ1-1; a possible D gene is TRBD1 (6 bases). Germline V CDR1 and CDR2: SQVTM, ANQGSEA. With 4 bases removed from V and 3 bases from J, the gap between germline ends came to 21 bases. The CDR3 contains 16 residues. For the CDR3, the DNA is TGCAGCGTTGTGAGGGGGACGGGAAAATTTGACACTGAAGCTTTCTTT. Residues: CSVVRGTGKFDTEAFF.

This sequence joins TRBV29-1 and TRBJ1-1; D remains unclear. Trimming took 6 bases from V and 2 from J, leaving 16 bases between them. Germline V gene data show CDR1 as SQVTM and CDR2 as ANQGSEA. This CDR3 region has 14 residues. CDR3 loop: CSVAVGEPNTEAFF. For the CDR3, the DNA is TGCAGCGTCGCTGTCGGGGAGCCTAACACTGAAGCTTTCTTT.

The CDR3 is CASSAPGRTEAFF. CDR3 sequence (DNA): TGTGCCAGCAGCGCTCCAGGGCGGACTGAAGCTTTCTTT. The rearrangement uses TRBV7-9 and TRBJ1-1, with D perhaps TRBD1 (5 bases). The germline gives CDR1 SEHNR, CDR2 FQNEAQ (reference sequence). V was clipped by 5 bases and J by 5 bases, with 12 bases between them. This CDR3 contains 13 residues.

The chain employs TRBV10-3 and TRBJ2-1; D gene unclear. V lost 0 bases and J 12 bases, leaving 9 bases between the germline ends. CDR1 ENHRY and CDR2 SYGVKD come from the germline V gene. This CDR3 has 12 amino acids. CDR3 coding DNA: TGTGCCATCAGTGAGTCCGGGTACGGGCAGTTCTTC. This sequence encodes CAISESGYGQFF.

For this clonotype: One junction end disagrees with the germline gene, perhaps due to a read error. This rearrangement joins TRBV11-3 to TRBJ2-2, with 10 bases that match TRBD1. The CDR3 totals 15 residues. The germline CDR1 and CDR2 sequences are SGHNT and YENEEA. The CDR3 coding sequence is TGTGCCGGCAGCCCCGGGACAGGGGATCCCGGGGAGCTGTTTTTT. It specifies CAGSPGTGDPGELFF.

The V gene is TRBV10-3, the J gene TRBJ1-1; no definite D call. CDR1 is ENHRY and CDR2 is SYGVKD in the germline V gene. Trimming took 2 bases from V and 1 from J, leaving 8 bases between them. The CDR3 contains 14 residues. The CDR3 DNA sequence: TGTGCCATCAGTGAGCAGTCCGGGAACACTGAAGCTTTCTTT. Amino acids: CAISEQSGNTEAFF.

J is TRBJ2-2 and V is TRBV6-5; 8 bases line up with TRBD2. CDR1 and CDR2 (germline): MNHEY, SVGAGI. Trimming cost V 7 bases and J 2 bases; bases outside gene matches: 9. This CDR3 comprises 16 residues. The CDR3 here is CASTSAGGSNTGELFF. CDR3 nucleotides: TGTGCCAGCACCTCGGCGGGGGGTTCAAACACCGGGGAGCTGTTTTTT.

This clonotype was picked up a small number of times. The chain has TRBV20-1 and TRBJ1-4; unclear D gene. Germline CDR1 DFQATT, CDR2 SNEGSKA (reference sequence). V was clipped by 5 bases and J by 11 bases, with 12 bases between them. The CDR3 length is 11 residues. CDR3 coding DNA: TGCAGTGCTTCGGAAGGGTGGAAACTGTTTTTT. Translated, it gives CSASEGWKLFF.

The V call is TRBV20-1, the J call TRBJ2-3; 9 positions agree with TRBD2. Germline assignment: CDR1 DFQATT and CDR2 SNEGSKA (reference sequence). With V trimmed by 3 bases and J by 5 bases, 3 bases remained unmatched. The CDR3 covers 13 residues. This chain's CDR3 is CSARRGGRDTQYF. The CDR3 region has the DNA TGCAGTGCTAGGCGGGGGGGCAGAGATACGCAGTATTTT.

In nucleotides, the CDR3 is TGTGCCAGCAGCTTCGGTGGGCCTAACACAGATACGCAGTATTTT. Its translation is CASSFGGPNTDTQYF. The J gene is TRBJ2-3, the V gene TRBV7-8, with D unclear. V was trimmed by 3 bases and J by 2 bases, leaving 12 bases between them. The CDR3 spans 15 residues. Germline V gene sequence: CDR1 SGHVS, CDR2 FQNEAQ. Combining the CDR3 with reference TRBV7-8 and TRBJ2-3 gives the whole variable domain GAGVSQSPRYKVAKRGQDVALRCDPISGHVSLFWYQQALGQGPEFLTYFQNEAQLDKSGLPSDRFFAERPEGSVSTLKIQRTQQEDSAVYLCASSFGGPNTDTQYFGPGTRLTVL.

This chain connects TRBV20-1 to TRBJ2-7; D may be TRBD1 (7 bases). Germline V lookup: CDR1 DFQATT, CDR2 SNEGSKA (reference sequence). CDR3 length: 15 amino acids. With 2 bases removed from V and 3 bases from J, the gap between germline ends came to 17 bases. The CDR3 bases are TGCAGTGCTAGACCTATGCAGGGGGAGGTCTACGAGCAGTACTTC. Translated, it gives CSARPMQGEVYEQYF.

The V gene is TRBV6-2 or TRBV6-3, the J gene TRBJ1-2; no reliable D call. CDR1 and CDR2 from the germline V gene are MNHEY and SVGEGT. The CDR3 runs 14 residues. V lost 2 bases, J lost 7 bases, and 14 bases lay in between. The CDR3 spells CASSYGGGSGGYTF. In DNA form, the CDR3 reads TGTGCCAGCAGTTACGGTGGTGGTTCGGGTGGCTACACCTTC.

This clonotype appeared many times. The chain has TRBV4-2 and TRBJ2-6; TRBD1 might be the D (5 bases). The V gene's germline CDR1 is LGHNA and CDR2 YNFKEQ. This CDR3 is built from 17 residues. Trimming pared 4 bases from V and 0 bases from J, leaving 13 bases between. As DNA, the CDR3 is TGTGCCAGCAGCCCTAAGGGGTTTACCTCTGGGGCCAACGTCCTGACTTTC. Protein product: CASSPKGFTSGANVLTF.

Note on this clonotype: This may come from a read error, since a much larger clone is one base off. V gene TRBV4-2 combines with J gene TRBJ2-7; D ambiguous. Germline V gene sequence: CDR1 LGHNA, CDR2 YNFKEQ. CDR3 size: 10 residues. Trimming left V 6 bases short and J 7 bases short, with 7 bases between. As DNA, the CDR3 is TGTGCCAGCAGGGGTGGGGAGCAGTACTTC. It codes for CASRGGEQYF.

The CDR3 reads CASSALFGYGYTF. For the CDR3, the DNA is TGTGCCAGCAGCGCTCTTTTCGGCTATGGCTACACCTTC. The genes are TRBV3-1 and TRBJ1-2; D not resolved. Per germline, CDR1 LGHDT and CDR2 YNNKEL (reference sequence). V lost 5 bases to trimming and J lost 4 bases, with 11 bases between them. This CDR3 contains 13 residues.

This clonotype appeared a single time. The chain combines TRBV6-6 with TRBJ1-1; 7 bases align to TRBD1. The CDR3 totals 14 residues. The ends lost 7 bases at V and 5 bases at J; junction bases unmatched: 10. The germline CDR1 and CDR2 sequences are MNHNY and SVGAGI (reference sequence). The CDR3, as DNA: TGTGCCAGCAAACCGGGACAGCTTCGTACTGAAGCTTTCTTT. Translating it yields CASKPGQLRTEAFF.

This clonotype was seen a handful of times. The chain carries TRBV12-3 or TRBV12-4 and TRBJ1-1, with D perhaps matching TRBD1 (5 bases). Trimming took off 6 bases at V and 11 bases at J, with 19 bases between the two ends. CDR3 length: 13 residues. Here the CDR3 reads CASSPDMGGVAFF. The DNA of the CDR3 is TGTGCCAGCAGCCCGGACATGGGAGGTGTGGCTTTCTTT.

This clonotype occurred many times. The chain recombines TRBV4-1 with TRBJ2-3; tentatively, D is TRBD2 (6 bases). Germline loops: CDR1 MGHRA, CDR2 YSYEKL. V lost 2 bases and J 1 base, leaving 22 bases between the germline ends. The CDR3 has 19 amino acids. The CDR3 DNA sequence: TGCGCCAGCAGCCAAATTCTGCCCATCCTACTAGCACGCACAGATACGCAGTATTTT. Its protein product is CASSQILPILLARTDTQYF.

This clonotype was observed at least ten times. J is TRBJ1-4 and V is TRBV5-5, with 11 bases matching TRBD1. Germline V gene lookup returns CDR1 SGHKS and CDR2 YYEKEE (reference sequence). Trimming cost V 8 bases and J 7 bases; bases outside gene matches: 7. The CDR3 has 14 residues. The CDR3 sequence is CASLRDRGSEKLFF. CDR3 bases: TGTGCCAGTCTTCGGGACAGGGGGTCTGAAAAACTGTTTTTT.

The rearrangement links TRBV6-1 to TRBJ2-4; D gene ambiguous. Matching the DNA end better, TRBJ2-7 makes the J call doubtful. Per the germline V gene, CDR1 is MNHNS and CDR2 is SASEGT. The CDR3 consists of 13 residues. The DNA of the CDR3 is TGTGCCAGCAACCCGACACGGTTCTACGAGCAGTACTTC. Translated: CASNPTRFYEQYF.

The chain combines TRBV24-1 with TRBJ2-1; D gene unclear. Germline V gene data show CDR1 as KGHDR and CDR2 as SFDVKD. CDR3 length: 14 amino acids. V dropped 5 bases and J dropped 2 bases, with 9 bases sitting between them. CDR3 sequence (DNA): TGTGCCACCAGTGGCCAGAGTCCCTACAATGAGCAGTTCTTC. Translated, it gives CATSGQSPYNEQFF.

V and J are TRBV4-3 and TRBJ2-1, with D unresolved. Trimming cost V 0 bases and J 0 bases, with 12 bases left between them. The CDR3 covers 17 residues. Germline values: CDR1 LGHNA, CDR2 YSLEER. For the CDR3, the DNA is TGCGCCAGCAGCCAAGATCCAGACGCGAGCTCCTACAATGAGCAGTTCTTC. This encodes CASSQDPDASSYNEQFF.